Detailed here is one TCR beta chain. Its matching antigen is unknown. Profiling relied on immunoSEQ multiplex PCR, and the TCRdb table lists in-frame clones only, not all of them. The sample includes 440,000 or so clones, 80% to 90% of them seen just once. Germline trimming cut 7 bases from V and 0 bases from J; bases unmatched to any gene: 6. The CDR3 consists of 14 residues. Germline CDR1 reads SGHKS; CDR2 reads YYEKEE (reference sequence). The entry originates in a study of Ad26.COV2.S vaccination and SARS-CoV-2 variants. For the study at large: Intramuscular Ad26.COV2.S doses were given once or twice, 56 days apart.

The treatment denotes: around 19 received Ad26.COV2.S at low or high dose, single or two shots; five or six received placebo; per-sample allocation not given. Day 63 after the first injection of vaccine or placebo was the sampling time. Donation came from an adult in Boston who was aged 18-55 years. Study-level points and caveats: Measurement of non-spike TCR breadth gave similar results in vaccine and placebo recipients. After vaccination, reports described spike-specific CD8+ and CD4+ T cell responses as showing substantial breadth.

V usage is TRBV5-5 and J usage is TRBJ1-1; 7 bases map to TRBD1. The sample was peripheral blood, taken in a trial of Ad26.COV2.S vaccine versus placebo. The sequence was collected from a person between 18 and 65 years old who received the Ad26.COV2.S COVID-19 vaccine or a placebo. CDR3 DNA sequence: TGTGCCAGCGAACAGGGGTCGCTGAACACTGAAGCTTTCTTT. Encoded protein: CASEQGSLNTEAFF.